The TCR beta chain described here comes from a study of blood T cell repertoires in COVID-19. Background on the study: From T cells, B-cell-depleted T cells, or PBMCs came the material, which was cDNA or gDNA.

CDR1 MDHEN and CDR2 SYDVKM come from the germline V gene. This CDR3 has 14 residues. The V end was cut by 6 bases, the J end by 1 base, with 7 bases between. The table came from immunoSEQ multiplex PCR; TCRdb's copy has only in-frame clones and leaves some out. The sample holds some 190,000 clones, approximately 80% seen once. V and J are TRBV28 and TRBJ2-6, with D uncertain. The sequencing sample was made of peripheral blood. The TCR was taken from a woman aged 40 to 50 with COVID-19, enrolled during active disease. In DNA form, the CDR3 reads TGTGCCAGCAGCCCCCGGTCTGGGGCCAACGTCCTGACTTTC. As protein: CASSPRSGANVLTF.